The following is a TCR beta chain sequence with its context. Its cognate antigen is unknown. Between the trimmed V and J ends, which lost 2 bases and 4 bases, there was a span of 14 bases. Germline V lookup: CDR1 MNHEY, CDR2 SVGAGI. The CDR3 covers 15 residues. This specimen comes from a study of beta chain features in type 1 diabetes. Study-wide context: Some 110,000,000 sorted cells were examined across all samples.

Study-level points and caveats: The similarity of naive, central memory and Treg TCRB repertoires appeared greater among patients than among healthy donors.

The sequenced template was cDNA made from the entire isolated RNA. The repertoire was sequenced with immunoSEQ multiplex PCR; TCRdb's copy has only in-frame clones and lacks some. The sample contains some 900,000 clones, roughly 16% of which appear only once. The receptor's source is a woman younger than 30 in good health. Specimen: naive CD4+ T cells from blood. This chain uses TRBV6-5 with TRBJ1-2; possible D gene TRBD1, 6 bases. Here the CDR3 DNA reads TGTGCCAGCAGTTACGCACCGACAGGATTCTATGGCTACACCTTC. Its protein product is CASSYAPTGFYGYTF.